What follows describes a single T cell receptor beta chain. These data are taken from a study of siplizumab effects on memory and regulatory T cells. This CDR3 is built from 15 residues. Germline V gene lookup returns CDR1 MNHEY and CDR2 SVGAGI. Trimming took 0 bases from V and 1 from J, leaving 6 bases between them. Generated by immunoSEQ multiplex PCR, the TCRdb table keeps only in-frame clones and is missing some. The top ten clones hold about 0.32% of a sample with 90,000 to 110,000 clones, about 93% of them seen once. V usage is TRBV6-5 and J usage is TRBJ2-2; D gene ambiguous. The specimen sequenced was CD4+ T cells sorted from blood. The origin of this receptor is a human donor in good health. The CDR3 region has the DNA TGTGCCAGCAGTTACTCGTACCGGAACACCGGGGAGCTGTTTTTT. It translates to CASSYSYRNTGELFF.